The next 2 T cell receptor beta chains were all read from a single sample in a study of regulatory T cells in long-lasting Graves disease. TCR beta libraries were built with iRepertoire HTBI primers and Arm-PCR of CDR3 regions. TCRdb independently ran MiXCR on the multiplex PCR reads; one entry per CDR3 protein. In the table there are more than 450,000 distinct CDR3 sequences, around 15% of which are singletons. Time point denoted: newly diagnosed GD, antithyroid drugs for less than 3 months. The TCR library was prepared using RNA isolated from PBMCs. Separately, the same data were catalogued under a study of T cells in Graves' hyperthyroidism and ophthalmopathy.

The source material was peripheral blood mononuclear cells (PBMCs), sampled at new diagnosis, from a patient treated with antithyroid drugs. These receptor sequences come from a man aged 40-55 years with Graves disease.

This clonotype was picked up many times. V is TRBV2 and J is TRBJ1-2; possible D gene TRBD1, 6 bases. V lost 1 base to trimming and J lost 4 bases, with 16 bases between them. Germline V gives CDR1 SNHLY, CDR2 FYNNEI. This CDR3 is built from 16 residues. In nucleotides, the CDR3 is TGTGCCAGCAGTGAAGGTGGTGGGGGGCGCATCTATGGCTACACCTTC. This encodes CASSEGGGGRIYGYTF.

In its sample, this clonotype was seen many times. This rearrangement joins TRBV11-1 to TRBJ2-5; 12 bases are shared with TRBD1. V trimming: 1 base; J trimming: 4 bases; junction bases outside the gene matches: 7. Germline assignment: CDR1 SGHAT and CDR2 FQDESV (reference sequence). This CDR3 is 17 amino acids long. This chain's CDR3 is CASSLEPGQGASETQYF. CDR3 in DNA: TGTGCCAGCAGCTTAGAACCGGGACAGGGGGCCTCAGAGACCCAGTACTTC.